The sequence of this TCR beta chain was determined in a study of shared clonotypes between healthy human individuals. Overall study findings and caveats: Clonotypes not shared had lower generation probabilities than those common to all four donors. Represented genetic and exposure-history diversity was restricted by having few donors.

As concerns this clone: Its antigen is not known.

From CD4+ cells came CD45RA+ naive and CD45RA-negative memory subsets. Original methodology: There were no quality scores in the junction-only immunoSEQ sequences, so filtering differed. Using immunoSEQ multiplex PCR, the repertoire was profiled, and TCRdb retains in-frame clones only, with some absent. From that table come the V and J calls and clone size; the DNA was used to work out D and trimming. The sample includes hundreds of thousands of clones, about 74% of them seen just once. Trimming removed 7 bases at V and 3 bases at J, with 11 bases between. The CDR3 is made up of 12 amino acids. Per the germline V gene, CDR1 is SGHRS and CDR2 is YFSETQ.

This chain joins TRBV5-1 and TRBJ2-7; a weak D match, TRBD1 (6 bases). The sequenced sample consisted of memory CD4+ T cells sorted from blood. Subset in this sample: CD45RA-negative fraction. The sequence derives from a woman in her 30s in good health. The DNA of the CDR3 is TGCGCCAGCCGGGACACAGACTACGAGCAGTACTTC. It yields the protein CASRDTDYEQYF.